This TCR beta chain came from a study of blood T cells in healthy people across ages. At the level of the study: Capture via template switching afforded approximately one barcoded beta molecule per two T cells.

Trimming took off 4 bases at V and 0 bases at J, with 14 bases between the two ends. The CDR3 is 15 amino acids. The germline CDR1 and CDR2 sequences are SQVTM and ANQGSEA. Whole-study results and caveats: Strong correlation linked observed beta diversity and percent naive T cells.

A word on this clonotype: No antigen is known for it.

Every sample yielded at least 6.5 million isolated PBMCs. Per sample, no less than 6 micrograms of total RNA were extracted. With a J-beta primer mix and a sample-barcoded 5' primer, a second PCR ran roughly 6 to 11 cycles. Each CDR3 protein is one row after TCRdb ran MiXCR on the 5' RACE reads. The table includes about 1.4 million distinct CDR3 sequences, around 59% detected once. The clonotype originates from a man aged 18-30 years in good health. The chain uses TRBV29-1 and TRBJ2-3; weak D call: TRBD1 (5 bases). The sample comprised blood. CDR3 in amino acids: CSVGWSQGSTDTQYF. CDR3 DNA sequence: TGCAGCGTTGGTTGGTCGCAGGGTAGCACAGATACGCAGTATTTT.